The present TCR beta chain was sequenced within a study of cytomegalovirus exposure and HLA in healthy donors. General observations from the study: TCR beta chains numbering 164 were designated cytomegalovirus-associated. TCR beta V- and J-gene trimming, according to a later analysis, was linked to a missense DCLRE1C variant.

This CDR3 has 14 residues. V was shortened by 0 bases and J by 4 bases, with 5 bases between the two germline ends. The germline V gene encodes CDR1 SGHDT and CDR2 YYEEEE. Researchers ran the PCR with 60 Vbeta and 13 Jbeta primers. The protocol was immunoSEQ multiplex PCR, while the TCRdb copy is restricted to in-frame clones and leaves out a portion. This sample carries 130,000 or so clones, roughly 74% of them seen once, and the ten largest clones take 2.5% to 4%. Comment on this clone: What it binds is not known.

What was sequenced was PBMCs. The chain uses TRBV5-6 and TRBJ1-6; D gene ambiguous. The sequence was collected from a man aged 35-49 years in good health and CMV-seronegative. The CDR3 spells CASSLDGYNSPLHF. In DNA form, the CDR3 reads TGTGCCAGCAGCTTGGACGGGTATAATTCACCCCTCCACTTT.